This record covers a single T cell receptor (beta chain). As yet, its antigen is unknown. The PCR ran on 60 Vbeta and 13 Jbeta primers. Authors' processing steps: Unique TCR beta chains totaled roughly 81 million in a later count, with about 11 million of them shared. Measured with immunoSEQ multiplex PCR; TCRdb has only the in-frame clones, and not every one. The DNA was the basis for D and trimming; V, J and clone size are from that table. The record lists approximately 110,000 clones, of which the ten most abundant hold more than 1%. This entry is derived from a study of cytomegalovirus exposure and HLA in healthy donors. Study at large: Of the donors genotyped, several hundred in all, 65% to 90% fell in the Caucasian-associated ancestry cluster. Regarding the study as a whole: Most TCR sequences were uncommon, yet certain public TCRs appeared in many donors. As a later analysis showed, a missense DCLRE1C variant was linked to trimming of TCR beta V- and J-genes.

V lost 3 bases, J lost 0 bases, and 4 bases stayed unmatched. This CDR3 contains 16 residues. Germline V gives CDR1 SGHRS, CDR2 YFSETQ. Source material: PBMCs. This chain uses TRBV5-1 with TRBJ2-2; 8 bases align to TRBD2. This receptor was taken from a man between 18 and 35 years old in good health and CMV-seronegative. CDR3 protein: CASSSMTSANTGELFF. The CDR3 region has the DNA TGCGCCAGCAGCTCCATGACTAGCGCGAACACCGGGGAGCTGTTTTTT.